This T cell receptor beta chain was retrieved from a study of OX40 agonist ivuxolimab in advanced cancers. About the study: Clinicians treated patients with ivuxolimab, an agonistic anti-OX40 (CD134) antibody. Averaging roughly 60 years in age, with a range of roughly 20 to 90, the cohort was 82.7% male. Whole-study results and caveats: Compared with others, partial responders at 0.1-3.0 mg/kg displayed clonal expansion among the lowest. The mean number of expanded clones was higher in CD8+ T cells than in CD4+.

TCRdb keeps only in-frame clones here, not all; method: immunoSEQ multiplex PCR. The table records about 40,000 clones, 75% to 90% of them present only once. V was shortened by 3 bases and J by 0 bases, with 8 bases between the two germline ends. Germline V lookup: CDR1 SGHTA, CDR2 FQGNSA. CDR3 length: 15 residues. Comments on this clone: Its antigen is undetermined.

The chain has TRBV7-2 and TRBJ1-4; maybe TRBD1 (6 bases). The input for sequencing was CD4+ or CD8+ T cells sorted from blood, taken in a trial of the OX40 agonist ivuxolimab. This receptor was taken from an adult with an advanced solid tumor such as melanoma, head and neck, liver or kidney cancer. The CDR3 sequence: CASSFTGSTNEKLFF. CDR3 nucleotide sequence: TGTGCCAGCAGCTTCACAGGGTCAACTAATGAAAAACTGTTTTTT. The full variable domain, with the rest looked up from reference TRBV7-2 and TRBJ1-4, is GAGVSQSPSNKVTEKGKDVELRCDPISGHTALYWYRQSLGQGLEFLIYFQGNSAPDKSGLPSDRFSAERTGGSVSTLTIQRTQQEDSAVYLCASSFTGSTNEKLFFGSGTQLSVL.